This T cell receptor (beta chain) was found in a study of shared clonotypes between healthy human individuals. General observations from the study: Sorted-subset sequencing was shown by rarefaction to be incomplete despite large depth. With few donors, the genetic and exposure-history diversity represented was limited. Among four donors, approximately 5% of naive CD4 clonotypes were found in common.

Of note for this clone: The antigen is not known.

The V and J ends lost 4 bases and 8 bases, in that order; junction bases with no gene match: 10. The CDR3 loop spans 15 amino acids. Germline lookup yields CDR1 SGHRS and CDR2 YFSETQ. Every subset had its genomic DNA shared out evenly among several immunoSEQ plates. The repertoire was sequenced with immunoSEQ multiplex PCR; TCRdb's copy has only in-frame clones and lacks some. The sample carries roughly 2,500,000 clones, over 85% recorded once. Input material: naive CD4+ T cells from PBMCs. Subset here: CD45RA+ positively selected. The sequence derives from a young man in good health. Some clones in this sample may be carry-over from other donors' samples. The chain employs TRBV5-1 and TRBJ2-1, with 9 bases matching TRBD2. CDR3 in DNA: TGCGCCAGCAGCAAAGGGACTAGCCAGGCCGATGAGCAGTTCTTC. Amino acids: CASSKGTSQADEQFF.